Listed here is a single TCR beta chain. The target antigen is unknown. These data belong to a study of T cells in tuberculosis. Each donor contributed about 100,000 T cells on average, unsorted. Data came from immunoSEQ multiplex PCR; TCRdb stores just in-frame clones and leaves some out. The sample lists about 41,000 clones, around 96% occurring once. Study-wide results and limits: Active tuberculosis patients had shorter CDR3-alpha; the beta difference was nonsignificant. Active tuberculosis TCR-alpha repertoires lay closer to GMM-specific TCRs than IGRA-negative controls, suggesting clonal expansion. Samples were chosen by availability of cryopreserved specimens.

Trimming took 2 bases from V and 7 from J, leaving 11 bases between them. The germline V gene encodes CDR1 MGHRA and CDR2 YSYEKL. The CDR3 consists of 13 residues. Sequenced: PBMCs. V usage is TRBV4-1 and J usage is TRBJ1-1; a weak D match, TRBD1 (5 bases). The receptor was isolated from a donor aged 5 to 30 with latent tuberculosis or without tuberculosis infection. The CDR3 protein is CASSQTPGLEAFF. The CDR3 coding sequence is TGCGCCAGCAGCCAAACTCCGGGACTTGAAGCTTTCTTT.